The clone carrying this TCR beta chain came up a few times. Its specificity is not known. This sample was taken from a study of CD8 T cells in ankylosing spondylitis. Overall study findings and caveats: For ankylosing spondylitis blood, a TCR beta motif of several highly homologous variants appeared characteristic. Disease-linked clones reportedly concentrated significantly in matched ankylosing spondylitis synovial fluid.

Quantitative barcoded 5'-RACE was used to prepare TCR beta libraries. TCRdb called the 5' RACE reads again in MiXCR, with one record for every CDR3 protein. The sample has over 600,000 distinct CDR3 sequences, under 20% seen once. This CDR3 region has 13 residues. Trimming pared 4 bases from V and 5 bases from J, leaving 12 bases between. Looked up from germline, CDR1 is LGHDT and CDR2 is YNNKEL (reference sequence). The V call is TRBV3-1, the J call TRBJ2-7; TRBD2 might be the D (5 bases). Material for sequencing was blood, either unsorted or a sorted T cell fraction (not recorded which). The clonotype was recovered from a male donor with ankylosing spondylitis. The CDR3 DNA follows: TGTGCCAGCAGCCCGCGGGCCAGGCACGAGCAGTACTTC. This translates into CASSPRARHEQYF.